The 10 T cell receptor beta chains reported below all come from one sample, sequenced in a study of T cells in women clearing cervical HPV infection. Sequencing used immunoSEQ multiplex PCR; TCRdb keeps in-frame clones, though not all of them. The sample holds 36,000 or so clones. The sequencing input was blood buffy coat. The receptors were gathered from a woman between 18 and 69 years old with a cervical HPV16 infection that either progressed to CIN3+ or cleared (not recorded which).

Concerning this clone: The DNA ends 3 residues before the CDR3 does, and the rest of the CDR3 is filled in from the germline J gene. This sequence joins TRBV7-8 and TRBJ2-7, with 8 positions matching TRBD1. With 6 bases clipped from V and 6 bases from J, the junction kept 10 bases outside the gene matches. The germline V gene encodes CDR1 SGHVS and CDR2 FQNEAQ. This CDR3 is 14 amino acids long. The CDR3 DNA, read in part, is TGTGCCAGCAGTCCACTGACAGGGGCGAGCGAG. Protein sequence: CASSPLTGASE. From start to end, the CDR3 is CASSPLTGASEQYF.

Comments on this clone: The CDR3 end is not reached by the read, which stops 3 residues before it; the germline J gene fills it in. The chain recombines TRBV4-1 with TRBJ2-2; 10 bases match TRBD2. The germline gives CDR1 MGHRA, CDR2 YSYEKL. CDR3 length: 15 amino acids. J lost 5 bases, V lost 3 bases, and 3 bases had no gene match. CDR3 bases read: TGCGCCAGCAGCCAGGGACTAGCGATTACCGGGGAG. Protein sequence: CASSQGLAITGE. The CDR3, in full, reads CASSQGLAITGELFF.

The sequenced CDR3 bases are TGCAGCGACGCAGGGAACACTGAA. Translation gives CSDAGNTE. The complete CDR3 sequence is CSDAGNTEAFF. The rearrangement links TRBV29-1 to TRBJ1-1; no definite D call. The read falls 3 residues short of the CDR3 end, and the missing part is taken from the germline J gene. The CDR3 runs 11 residues. With 7 bases removed from V and 1 base from J, the gap between germline ends came to 7 bases. From germline, CDR1 is SQVTM and CDR2 ANQGSEA.

Details on this clone: The CDR3 is cut off 3 residues early in the read; its end comes from the germline J gene. The chain carries TRBV5-6 and TRBJ2-3, with a weak D call TRBD1 (6 bases). The CDR3 spans 15 residues. CDR1 is SGHDT and CDR2 is YYEEEE in the germline V gene. V gave up 4 bases and J gave up 1 base, with 13 bases separating them. CDR3 DNA (partial): TGTGCCAGCAGCCTACAGGGCACGGGCACAGATACG. Translation: CASSLQGTGTDT. In full, the CDR3 is CASSLQGTGTDTQYF.

About this clone itself: The read is 3 residues too short to cover the CDR3 end, so that end is filled in from the germline J gene. This sequence joins TRBV5-5 and TRBJ2-7; D possibly corresponds to TRBD2 (7 bases). The germline V gene encodes CDR1 SGHKS and CDR2 YYEKEE (reference sequence). The ends were cut back, 2 bases at V and 1 base at J, with 10 bases in the middle. The CDR3 totals 14 residues. The CDR3 loop is CASSLGGGSYEQYF. Incomplete CDR3 DNA: TGTGCCAGCAGCTTAGGGGGGGGGTCCTACGAG.

With respect to this clone: The read comes to an end 3 residues before the CDR3 does, leaving the germline J gene to fill in the end. V usage is TRBV7-9 and J usage is TRBJ1-1; D is undetermined. V was cut by 2 bases and J by 1 base, with 5 bases left in between. Germline assignment: CDR1 SEHNR and CDR2 FQNEAQ (reference sequence). This CDR3 is built from 13 residues. CDR3 residues: CASSLNRNTEAFF. The DNA read from the CDR3 is TGTGCCAGCAGCTTAAACAGGAACACTGAA. The full variable domain, its missing parts supplied by reference TRBV7-9 and TRBJ1-1, is DTGVSQNPRHKITKRGQNVTFRCDPISEHNRLYWYRQTLGQGPEFLTYFQNEAQLEKSRLLSDRFSAERPKGSFSTLEIQRTEQGDSAMYLCASSLNRNTEAFFGQGTRLTVV.

On this clone itself: From the germline J gene comes the end of the CDR3, since the read stops 3 residues before it. This chain links TRBV20-1 with TRBJ1-5; D gene uncertain. The V and J ends lost 7 bases and 4 bases respectively, with 11 bases between them. CDR3 length: 12 amino acids. CDR1 and CDR2 (germline): DFQATT, SNEGSKA (reference sequence). Incomplete CDR3 DNA: TGCAGTGTCCCTTCGGTAAATCAGCCC. Encoded protein: CSVPSVNQP. The whole CDR3 protein is CSVPSVNQPQHF.

Concerning this clone itself: The read halts 3 residues ahead of the CDR3 end, with the missing end drawn from the germline J gene. This chain connects TRBV19 to TRBJ1-4, with a tentative D call TRBD1 (6 bases). Trimming left V 5 bases short and J 1 base short, with 14 bases between. CDR1 LNHDA and CDR2 SQIVND come from the germline V gene (reference sequence). The CDR3 has 16 residues. The part of the CDR3 DNA that was read is TGTGCCAGTAGTCCCGGGACACTTGTAACTAATGAAAAA. Amino acids: CASSPGTLVTNEK. The whole CDR3 protein is CASSPGTLVTNEKLFF.

Details on this clone: The sequenced fragment ends 3 residues before the CDR3 boundary, so the rest is inferred from the germline J gene. The chain employs TRBV29-1 and TRBJ1-2; D unresolved. Looked up from germline, CDR1 is SQVTM and CDR2 is ANQGSEA. CDR3 length: 10 residues. Trimming stripped 3 bases from V and 4 bases from J, with 3 bases between. CDR3 protein: CSVDSYGYTF. Partial CDR3 DNA: TGCAGCGTTGACAGCTATGGC.

Concerning this clone: The read terminates 3 residues ahead of where the CDR3 ends, so the germline J gene completes it. The J gene is TRBJ2-3, the V gene TRBV6-2 or TRBV6-3, with 9 nucleotides matching TRBD2. CDR3 size: 15 residues. Germline V gene lookup returns CDR1 MNHEY and CDR2 SVGEGT. The V gene end was trimmed by 7 bases and the J gene end by 4 bases; junction bases not matched to a gene: 9. CDR3 sequence: CASTYLAGVPDTQYF. Partial CDR3 DNA: TGTGCCAGCACTTATTTAGCGGGAGTGCCAGATACG.